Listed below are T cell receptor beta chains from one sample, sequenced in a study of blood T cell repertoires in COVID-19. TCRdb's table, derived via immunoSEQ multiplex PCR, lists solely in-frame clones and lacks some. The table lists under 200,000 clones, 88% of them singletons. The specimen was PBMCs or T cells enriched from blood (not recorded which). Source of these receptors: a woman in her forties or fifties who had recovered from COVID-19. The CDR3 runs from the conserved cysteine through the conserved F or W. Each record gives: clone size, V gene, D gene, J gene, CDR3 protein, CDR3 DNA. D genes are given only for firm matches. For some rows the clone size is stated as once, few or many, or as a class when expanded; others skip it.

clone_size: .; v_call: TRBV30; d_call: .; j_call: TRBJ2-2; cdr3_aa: CAWSVGMRTGELFF; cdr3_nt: TGTGCCTGGAGTGTCGGGATGCGGACCGGGGAGCTGTTTTTT
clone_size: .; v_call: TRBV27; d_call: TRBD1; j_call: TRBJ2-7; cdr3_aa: CASSLIRGRGEQYF; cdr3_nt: TGTGCCAGCAGTTTAATCAGGGGGCGAGGCGAGCAGTACTTC
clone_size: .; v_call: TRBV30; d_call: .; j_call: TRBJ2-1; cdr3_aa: CAWSHGQGKANEQFF; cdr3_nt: TGTGCCTGGAGTCATGGGCAGGGAAAGGCCAATGAGCAGTTCTTC
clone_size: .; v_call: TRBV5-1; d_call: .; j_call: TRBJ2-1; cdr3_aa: CASSLGLSSYNEQFF; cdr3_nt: TGCGCCAGCAGCTTGGGTCTTAGCTCCTACAATGAGCAGTTCTTC
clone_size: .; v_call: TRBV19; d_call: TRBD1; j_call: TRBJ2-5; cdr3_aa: CASSGRGPETQYF; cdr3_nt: TGTGCCAGTAGTGGCAGGGGGCCGGAGACCCAGTACTTC
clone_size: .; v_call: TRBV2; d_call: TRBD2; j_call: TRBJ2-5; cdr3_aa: CASPTSGGARETQYF; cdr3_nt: TGTGCCAGCCCTACCAGCGGGGGGGCCCGGGAGACCCAGTACTTC
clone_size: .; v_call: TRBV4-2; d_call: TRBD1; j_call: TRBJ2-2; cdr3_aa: CASSQAPRQGATGELFF; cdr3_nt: TGTGCCAGCAGCCAAGCTCCGAGACAGGGGGCTACCGGGGAGCTGTTTTTT
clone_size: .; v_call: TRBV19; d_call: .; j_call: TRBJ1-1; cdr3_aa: CASSTLLSPGAGAEAFF; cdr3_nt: TGTGCCAGTAGTACTCTATTATCTCCAGGGGCTGGGGCTGAAGCTTTCTTT
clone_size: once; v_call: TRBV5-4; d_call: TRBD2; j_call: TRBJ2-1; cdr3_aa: CASSLRRTSGGRWERNEQFF; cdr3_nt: TGTGCCAGCAGCTTGAGACGGACTAGCGGGGGGCGGTGGGAGAGGAATGAGCAGTTCTTC
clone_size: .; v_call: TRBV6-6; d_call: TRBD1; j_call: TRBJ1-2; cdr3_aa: CASSPLDRGLANYGYTF; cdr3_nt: TGTGCCAGCAGTCCGTTGGACAGGGGACTTGCTAACTATGGCTACACCTTC
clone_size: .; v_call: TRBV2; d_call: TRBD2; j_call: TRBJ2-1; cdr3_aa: CASSEELAGGYNEQFF; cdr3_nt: TGTGCCAGCAGTGAAGAGTTAGCGGGGGGGTACAATGAGCAGTTCTTC
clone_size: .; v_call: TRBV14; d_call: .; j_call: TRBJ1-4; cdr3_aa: CASSQELAGWDGDEKLFF; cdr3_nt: TGTGCCAGCAGCCAAGAGCTGGCAGGGTGGGATGGAGATGAAAAACTGTTTTTT
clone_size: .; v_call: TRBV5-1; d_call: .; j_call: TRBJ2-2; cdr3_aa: CASSLGLANTGELFF; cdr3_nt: TGCGCCAGCAGCCTCGGACTGGCGAACACCGGGGAGCTGTTTTTT
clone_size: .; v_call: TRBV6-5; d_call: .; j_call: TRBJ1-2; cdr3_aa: CASTLPGTNGYTF; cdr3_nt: TGTGCCAGCACCCTTCCCGGGACAAATGGCTACACCTTC
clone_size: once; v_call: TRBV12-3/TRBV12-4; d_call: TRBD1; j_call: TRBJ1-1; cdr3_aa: CASSRDSFSEAFF; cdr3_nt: TGTGCCAGCAGCCGGGACAGTTTCTCTGAAGCTTTCTTT
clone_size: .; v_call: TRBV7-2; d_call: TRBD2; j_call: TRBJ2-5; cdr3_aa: CASSLVASGAQVTQYF; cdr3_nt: TGTGCCAGCAGCTTAGTGGCTAGCGGGGCCCAGGTGACCCAGTACTTC
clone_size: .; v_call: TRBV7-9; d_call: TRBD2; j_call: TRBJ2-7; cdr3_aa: CASTAGPYEQYF; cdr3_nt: TGTGCCAGCACAGCGGGGCCCTACGAGCAGTACTTC
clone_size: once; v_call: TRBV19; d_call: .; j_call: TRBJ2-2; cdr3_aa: CASNSGGLPGELFF; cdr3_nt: TGTGCCAGTAACTCCGGGGGATTACCCGGGGAGCTGTTTTTT
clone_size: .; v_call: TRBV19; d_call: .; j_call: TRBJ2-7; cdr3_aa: CASSLGREQYF; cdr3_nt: TGTGCCAGTAGTTTGGGCAGAGAGCAGTACTTC
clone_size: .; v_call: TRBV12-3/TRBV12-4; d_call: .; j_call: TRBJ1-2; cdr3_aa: CASSNRQGSGYTF; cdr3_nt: TGTGCCAGCAGTAACCGTCAGGGGAGTGGCTACACCTTC
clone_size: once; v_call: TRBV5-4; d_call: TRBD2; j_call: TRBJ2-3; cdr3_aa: CASTRGVTDTQYF; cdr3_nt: TGTGCCAGCACCCGGGGGGTCACAGATACGCAGTATTTT
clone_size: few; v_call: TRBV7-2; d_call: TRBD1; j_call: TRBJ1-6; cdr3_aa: CASSLVGTGTNSPLHF; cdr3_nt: TGTGCCAGCAGCTTAGTGGGGACAGGTACTAATTCACCCCTCCACTTT
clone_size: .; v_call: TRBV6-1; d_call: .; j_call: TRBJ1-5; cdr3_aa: CASSEGNIRGQPQHF; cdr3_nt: TGTGCCAGCAGTGAAGGAAATATTCGAGGTCAGCCCCAGCATTTT
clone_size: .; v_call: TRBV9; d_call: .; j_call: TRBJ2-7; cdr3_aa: CASSAGTGVEQYF; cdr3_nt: TGTGCCAGCAGCGCAGGGACTGGGGTGGAGCAGTACTTC
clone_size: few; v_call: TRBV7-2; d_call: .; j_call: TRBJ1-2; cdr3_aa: CASTLDRFYGYTF; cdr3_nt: TGTGCCAGCACCTTGGACAGATTCTATGGCTACACCTTC
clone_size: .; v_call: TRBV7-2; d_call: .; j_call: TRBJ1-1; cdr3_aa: CASSLGFRNTEAFF; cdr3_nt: TGTGCCAGCAGCTTAGGCTTTAGGAACACTGAAGCTTTCTTT
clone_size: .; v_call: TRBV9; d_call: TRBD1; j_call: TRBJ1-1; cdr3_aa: CASSENRGLNTEAFF; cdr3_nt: TGTGCCAGCAGCGAGAACAGGGGCCTGAACACTGAAGCTTTCTTT
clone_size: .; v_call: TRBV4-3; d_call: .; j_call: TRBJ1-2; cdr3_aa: CASSRGANYGYTF; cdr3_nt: TGCGCCAGCAGCCGGGGAGCTAACTATGGCTACACCTTC
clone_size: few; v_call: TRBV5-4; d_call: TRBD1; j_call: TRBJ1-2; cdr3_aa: CASSLEQGAIGYTF; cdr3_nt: TGTGCCAGCAGCTTGGAGCAGGGGGCGATAGGCTACACCTTC
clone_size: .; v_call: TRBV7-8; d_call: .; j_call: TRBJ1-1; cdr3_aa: CASSLRPRNTEAFF; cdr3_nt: TGTGCCAGCAGCTTAAGGCCTAGGAACACTGAAGCTTTCTTT
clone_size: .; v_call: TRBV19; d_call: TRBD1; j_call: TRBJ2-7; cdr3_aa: CASKTDRGGKDEQYF; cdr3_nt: TGTGCCAGTAAGACGGACAGGGGAGGGAAGGACGAGCAGTACTTC
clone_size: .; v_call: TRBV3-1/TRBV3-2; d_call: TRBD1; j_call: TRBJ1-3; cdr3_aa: CASSRTGGNTIYF; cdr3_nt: TGTGCCAGCAGTCGGACAGGGGGAAACACCATATATTTT
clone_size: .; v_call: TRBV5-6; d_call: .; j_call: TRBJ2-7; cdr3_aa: CASSLFRSHEQYF; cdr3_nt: TGTGCCAGCAGCTTGTTCAGGTCCCACGAGCAGTACTTC
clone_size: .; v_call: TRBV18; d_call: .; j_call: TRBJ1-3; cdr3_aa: CASSPTGGTRGNTIYF; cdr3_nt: TGTGCCAGCTCACCGACAGGAGGAACTCGCGGAAACACCATATATTTT
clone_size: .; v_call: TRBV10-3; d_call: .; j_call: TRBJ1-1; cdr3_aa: CAISKSEQAGEAFF; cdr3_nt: TGTGCCATCAGTAAAAGTGAACAGGCCGGGGAAGCTTTCTTT
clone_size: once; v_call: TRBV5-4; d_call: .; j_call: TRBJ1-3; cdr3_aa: CASRLGGGETENTIYF; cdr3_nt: TGTGCCAGCAGATTGGGCGGGGGAGAGACTGAAAACACCATATATTTT
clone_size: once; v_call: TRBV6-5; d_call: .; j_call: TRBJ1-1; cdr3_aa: CASSSGGEDTEAFF; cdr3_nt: TGTGCCAGCAGTTCGGGGGGCGAGGACACTGAAGCTTTCTTT
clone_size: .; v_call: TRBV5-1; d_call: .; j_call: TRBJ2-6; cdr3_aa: CASRSRSGFSGANVLTF; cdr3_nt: TGCGCCAGCAGGTCCCGCTCAGGGTTCTCTGGGGCCAACGTCCTGACTTTC
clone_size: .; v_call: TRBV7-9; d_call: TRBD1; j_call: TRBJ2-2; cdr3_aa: CASSLGRGRASNTGELFF; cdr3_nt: TGTGCCAGCAGCTTAGGCAGGGGGAGAGCCTCGAACACCGGGGAGCTGTTTTTT
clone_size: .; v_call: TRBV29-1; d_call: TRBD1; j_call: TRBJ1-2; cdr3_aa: CSVGDRAGYGYTF; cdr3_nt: TGCAGCGTTGGGGACAGGGCGGGGTATGGCTACACCTTC
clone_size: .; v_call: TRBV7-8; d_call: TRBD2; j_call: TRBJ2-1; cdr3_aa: CASSLLGGGAYNEQFF; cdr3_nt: TGTGCCAGCAGCTTATTGGGCGGGGGGGCCTACAATGAGCAGTTCTTC
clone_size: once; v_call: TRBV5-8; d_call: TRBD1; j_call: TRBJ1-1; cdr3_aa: CASSPRTGWNTEAFF; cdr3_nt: TGTGCCAGCAGCCCGCGGACAGGGTGGAACACTGAAGCTTTCTTT
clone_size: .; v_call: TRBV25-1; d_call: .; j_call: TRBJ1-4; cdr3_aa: CASSGGRGSGGTNEKLFF; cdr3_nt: TGTGCCAGCAGTGGGGGAAGGGGCAGCGGGGGGACTAATGAAAAACTGTTTTTT
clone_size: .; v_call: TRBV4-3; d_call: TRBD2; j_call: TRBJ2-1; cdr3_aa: CASSQDTGASGEYNEQFF; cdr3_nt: TGCGCCAGCAGCCAAGATACCGGAGCTAGCGGGGAATACAATGAGCAGTTCTTC
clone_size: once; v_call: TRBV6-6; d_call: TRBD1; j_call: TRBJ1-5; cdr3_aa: CASSRLQGRSNQPQHF; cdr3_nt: TGTGCCAGCAGCCGTTTACAGGGGAGGAGCAATCAGCCCCAGCATTTT
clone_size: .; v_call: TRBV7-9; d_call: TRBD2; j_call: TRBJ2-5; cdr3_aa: CASSSGLVVSQYF; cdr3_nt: TGTGCCAGCAGCTCTGGACTAGTAGTGTCCCAGTACTTC
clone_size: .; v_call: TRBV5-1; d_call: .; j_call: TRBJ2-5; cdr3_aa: CASSLAVGGKETQYF; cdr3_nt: TGCGCCAGCAGCTTGGCAGTCGGGGGTAAAGAGACCCAGTACTTC